This passage covers 8 T cell receptor beta chains from one sample sequenced in a study of shared clonotypes between healthy human individuals. Produced via immunoSEQ multiplex PCR; TCRdb's table is partial and in-frame only. The table includes approximately 2.1 million clones, roughly 93% detected once. Sample: naive CD4+ T cells from PBMCs. As to subset: CD45RA+ positively selected. These receptors originate from a young man in good health. Some clones in this sample may be carry-over from other donors' samples.

The chain is built from TRBV18 and TRBJ1-4, with D perhaps TRBD1 (5 bases). The length of the CDR3 is 15 residues. V dropped 4 bases and J dropped 4 bases, with 13 bases sitting between them. Germline V gene sequence: CDR1 KGHSH, CDR2 LQKENI. The CDR3: CASSLSRGVNEKLFF. CDR3 coding DNA: TGTGCCAGCTCACTTTCAAGGGGCGTTAATGAAAAACTGTTTTTT. The variable domain in full, completed from reference TRBV18 and TRBJ1-4, reads NAGVMQNPRHLVRRRGQEARLRCSPMKGHSHVYWYRQLPEEGLKFMVYLQKENIIDESGMPKERFSAEFPKEGPSILRIQQVVRGDSAAYFCASSLSRGVNEKLFFGSGTQLSVL.

V usage is TRBV7-9 and J usage is TRBJ1-1; D might be TRBD1 (6 bases). CDR3 size: 16 residues. V was shortened by 1 base and J by 5 bases, with 17 bases between the two germline ends. Germline V gives CDR1 SEHNR, CDR2 FQNEAQ (reference sequence). DNA of the CDR3: TGTGCCAGCAGCTTAGTCGCCTCCAGGGGAAGGACTGAAGCTTTCTTT. Its protein is CASSLVASRGRTEAFF.

This chain connects TRBV5-4 to TRBJ2-1; possible D gene TRBD2, 5 bases. Between the trimmed V and J ends, which lost 4 bases and 14 bases, there was a span of 19 bases. Germline CDR1 SGHNT, CDR2 YYREEE (reference sequence). The CDR3 extends over 13 amino acids. Here the CDR3 reads CASSPYLAPMEFF. CDR3 DNA: TGTGCCAGCAGCCCCTACCTAGCTCCCATGGAGTTCTTC.

This clone was seen just once. V gene TRBV11-1 combines with J gene TRBJ1-1; no clear D gene. This CDR3 has 13 amino acids. V dropped 2 bases and J dropped 4 bases, with 8 bases sitting between them. CDR1 and CDR2 (germline): SGHAT, FQDESV (reference sequence). The chain's CDR3 is CASSLSPVTEAFF. The DNA of the CDR3 is TGTGCCAGCAGCTTATCCCCAGTCACTGAAGCTTTCTTT.

The chain is built from TRBV10-3 and TRBJ2-1; the match to TRBD1 covers 12 bases. The CDR3 loop spans 21 amino acids. Germline lookup yields CDR1 ENHRY and CDR2 SYGVKD. Germline trimming cut 3 bases from V and 1 base from J; bases unmatched to any gene: 16. CDR3 residues: CAISDRKVTGTGGMSYNEQFF. In DNA form, the CDR3 reads TGTGCCATCAGTGATCGGAAGGTTACCGGGACAGGGGGCATGTCCTACAATGAGCAGTTCTTC.

This chain's CDR3 is CASSVGLAGRTNTGELFF. The CDR3, as DNA: TGTGCCAGCAGCGTAGGGCTAGCGGGAAGAACAAACACCGGGGAGCTGTTTTTT. This chain joins TRBV9 and TRBJ2-2; TRBD2 matches at 9 bases. Germline V gives CDR1 SGDLS, CDR2 YYNGEE. After removal of 0 bases from V and 2 bases from J, the junction contained 8 bases not matched to a gene. There are 18 residues in the CDR3.

This chain connects TRBV5-6 to TRBJ2-7; TRBD2 agrees at 7 bases. V lost 0 bases and J lost 2; bases outside the gene matches: 2. CDR1 and CDR2 from the germline V gene are SGHDT and YYEEEE. The CDR3 contains 14 residues. The CDR3 is CASSLGAGTYEQYF. The CDR3 DNA follows: TGTGCCAGCAGCTTGGGAGCGGGAACCTACGAGCAGTACTTC. Based on the CDR3 plus reference TRBV5-6 and TRBJ2-7, the full variable domain is DAGVTQSPTHLIKTRGQQVTLRCSPKSGHDTVSWYQQALGQGPQFIFQYYEEEERQRGNFPDRFSGHQFPNYSSELNVNALLLGDSALYLCASSLGAGTYEQYFGPGTRLTVT.

The gene calls are TRBV29-1 and TRBJ1-2; D gene unclear. Germline CDR1 and CDR2: SQVTM and ANQGSEA. This CDR3 is built from 12 residues. Trimming stripped 4 bases from V and 8 bases from J, with 14 bases between. The CDR3 DNA reads TGCAGCGTTGGGGCAGGCCGCGGCGGCTACACCTTC. Translating it yields CSVGAGRGGYTF.